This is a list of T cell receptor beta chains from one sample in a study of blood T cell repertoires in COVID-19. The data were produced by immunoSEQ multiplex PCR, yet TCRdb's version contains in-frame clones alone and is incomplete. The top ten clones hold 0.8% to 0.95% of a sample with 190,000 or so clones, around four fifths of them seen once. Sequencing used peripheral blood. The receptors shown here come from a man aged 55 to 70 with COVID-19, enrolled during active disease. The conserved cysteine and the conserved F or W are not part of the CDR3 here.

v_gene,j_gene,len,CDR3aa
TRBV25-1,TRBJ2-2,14,ASSGSGQGRTGELF
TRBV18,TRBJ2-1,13,ASSSTSGSYNEQF
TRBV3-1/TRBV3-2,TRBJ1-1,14,ASSLAGTGRNTEAF
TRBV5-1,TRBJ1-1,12,ASSLGQGEAEAF
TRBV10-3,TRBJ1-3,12,AGGTELSGNTIY
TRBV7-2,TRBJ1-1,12,ASSPLGPNTEAF
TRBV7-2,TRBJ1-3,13,ASSDRANSGNTIY
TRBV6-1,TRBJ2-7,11,ASSESLQYEQY
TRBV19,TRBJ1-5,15,ASSTLGTGISNQPQH
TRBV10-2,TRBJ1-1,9,ASFRDTEAF
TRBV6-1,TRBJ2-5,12,ASSEMGLGETQY
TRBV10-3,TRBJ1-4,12,AIRAEGATEKLF
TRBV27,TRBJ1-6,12,ATAGKSYNSPLH
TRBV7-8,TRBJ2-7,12,ASSLETGIYEQY
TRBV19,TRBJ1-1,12,ASRATGYRTEAF
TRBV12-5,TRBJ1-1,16,ASGSYPPHVIMNTEAF
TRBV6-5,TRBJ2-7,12,ASSPRTGTYEQY
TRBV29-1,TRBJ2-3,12,SAGTGVGTDTQY
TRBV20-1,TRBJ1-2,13,SASVNLAGAYGYT
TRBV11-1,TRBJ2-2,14,ASSAGLAGHTGELF
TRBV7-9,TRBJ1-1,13,ASSSYRDRATEAF
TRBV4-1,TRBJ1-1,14,ASSQGGTTMNTEAF
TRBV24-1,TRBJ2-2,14,ATSDSGTGNTGELF
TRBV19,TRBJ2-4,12,ATRTGPAKNIQY
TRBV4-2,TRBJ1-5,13,ASSQEYIGGQPQH
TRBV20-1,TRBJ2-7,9,SARSPYEQY
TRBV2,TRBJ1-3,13,ASSEDSGGGNTIY
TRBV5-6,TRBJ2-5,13,ASRPGLAGQETQY
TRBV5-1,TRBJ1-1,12,ASSRERRNTEAF
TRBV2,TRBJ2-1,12,ASRDRGPYNEQF
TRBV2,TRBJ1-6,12,ASSVMGGNSPLH
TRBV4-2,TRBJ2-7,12,ASSQDAASYEQY
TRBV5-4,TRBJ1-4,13,ASSRDRGVGEKLF
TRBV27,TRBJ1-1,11,ASSTKQGTEAF
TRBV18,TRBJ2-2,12,ASSPLRQRGELF
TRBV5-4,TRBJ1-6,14,ASSTQASSYNSPLH
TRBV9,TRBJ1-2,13,ASSVEVGGDYGYT
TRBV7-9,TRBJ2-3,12,ASSQTRLADTQY
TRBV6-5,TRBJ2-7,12,ASSYQAPNYEQY
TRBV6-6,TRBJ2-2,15,ASSPPPGQGYSGELF
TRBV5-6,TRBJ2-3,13,ASSRTSGISDTQY
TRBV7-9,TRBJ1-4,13,ASSLALTGGEKLF
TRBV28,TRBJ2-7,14,ASSPTGGSSSYEQY
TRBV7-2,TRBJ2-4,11,ASSSGVEDIQY
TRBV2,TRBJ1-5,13,ASSEAGQGGQPQH
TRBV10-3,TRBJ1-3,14,AISESRAVSGNTIY
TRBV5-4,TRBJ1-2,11,ASSWTPPDGYT
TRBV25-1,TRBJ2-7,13,ASSDPVAGIYEQY
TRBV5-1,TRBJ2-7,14,ASSLVYPGATYEQY
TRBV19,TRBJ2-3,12,ASSFGARTDTQY
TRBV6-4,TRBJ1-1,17,ASSDFMRPDTGEGYEAF
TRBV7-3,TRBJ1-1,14,ASSLGGQGARTEAF
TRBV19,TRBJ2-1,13,ASSIRTGSYNEQF
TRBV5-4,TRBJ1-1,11,ASSQTGNTEAF
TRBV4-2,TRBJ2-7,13,ASSQDRLVRDEQY